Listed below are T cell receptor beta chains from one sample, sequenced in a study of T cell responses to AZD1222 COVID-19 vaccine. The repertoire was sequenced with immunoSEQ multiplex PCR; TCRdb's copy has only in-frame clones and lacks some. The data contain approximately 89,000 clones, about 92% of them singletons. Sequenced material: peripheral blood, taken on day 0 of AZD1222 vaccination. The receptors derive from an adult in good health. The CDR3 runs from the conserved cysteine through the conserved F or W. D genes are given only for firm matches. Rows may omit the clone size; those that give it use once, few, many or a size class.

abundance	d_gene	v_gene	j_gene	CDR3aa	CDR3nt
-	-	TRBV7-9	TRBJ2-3	CASSSSSAGSTDTQYF	TGTGCCAGCAGCTCCTCCTCGGCGGGGAGCACAGATACGCAGTATTTT
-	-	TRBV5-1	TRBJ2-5	CASTQFSGLQETQYF	TGCGCCAGCACCCAATTCAGTGGACTTCAAGAGACCCAGTACTTC
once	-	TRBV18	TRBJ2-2	CASSRGLGQELFF	TGTGCCAGCTCACGGGGTCTCGGTCAGGAGCTGTTTTTT
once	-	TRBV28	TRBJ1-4	CASSFQRVFTSNEKLFF	TGTGCCAGCAGCTTTCAAAGGGTCTTCACCTCAAACGAAAAACTGTTTTTT
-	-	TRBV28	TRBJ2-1	CASSRFGEILFF	TGTGCCAGCAGTCGCTTTGGAGAGATTCTGTTCTTC
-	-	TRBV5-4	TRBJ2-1	CASSRGLLSSYNEQFF	TGTGCCAGCAGTCGAGGACTGTTGAGCTCCTACAATGAGCAGTTCTTC
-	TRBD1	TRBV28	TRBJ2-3	CASSLFGQGAADTQYF	TGTGCCAGCAGTTTATTTGGTCAGGGGGCAGCAGATACGCAGTATTTT
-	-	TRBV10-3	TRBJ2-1	CAISGASVTSTETQYNEQFF	TGTGCCATCAGTGGGGCTTCTGTGACTAGTACAGAAACTCAATACAATGAGCAGTTCTTC
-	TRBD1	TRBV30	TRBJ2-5	CAWNRQGGETQYF	TGTGCCTGGAATCGACAGGGGGGGGAGACCCAGTACTTC
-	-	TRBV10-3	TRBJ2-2	CAISELGTLQNTGELFF	TGTGCCATCAGTGAGTTAGGGACCTTGCAAAACACCGGGGAGCTGTTTTTT
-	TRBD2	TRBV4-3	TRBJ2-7	CASSQETGGPLKNSYEQYF	TGCGCCAGCAGCCAAGAAACGGGAGGGCCCCTGAAGAACTCCTACGAGCAGTACTTC